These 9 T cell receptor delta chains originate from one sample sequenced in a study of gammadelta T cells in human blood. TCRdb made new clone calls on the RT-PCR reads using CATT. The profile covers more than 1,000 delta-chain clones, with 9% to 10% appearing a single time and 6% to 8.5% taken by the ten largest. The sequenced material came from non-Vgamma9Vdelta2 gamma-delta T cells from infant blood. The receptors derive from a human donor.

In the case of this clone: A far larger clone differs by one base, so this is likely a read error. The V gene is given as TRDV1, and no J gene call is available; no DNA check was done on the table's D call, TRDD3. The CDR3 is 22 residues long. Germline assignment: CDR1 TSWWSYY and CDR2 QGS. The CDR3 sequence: CALGELPSNELRGTGYTDKLIF. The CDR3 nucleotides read TGTGCTCTTGGGGAACTTCCCTCAAACGAACTACGGGGGACTGGTTACACCGATAAACTCATTTTT.

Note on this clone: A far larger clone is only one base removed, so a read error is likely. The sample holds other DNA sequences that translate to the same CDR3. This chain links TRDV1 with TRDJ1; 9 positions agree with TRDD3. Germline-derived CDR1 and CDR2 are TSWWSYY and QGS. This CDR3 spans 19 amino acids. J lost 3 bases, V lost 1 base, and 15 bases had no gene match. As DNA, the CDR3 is TGTGCTCTTGGGGAACCTATCTCCCGCCGGGGGATACCACCCGATAAACTCATCTTT. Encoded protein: CALGEPISRRGIPPDKLIF.

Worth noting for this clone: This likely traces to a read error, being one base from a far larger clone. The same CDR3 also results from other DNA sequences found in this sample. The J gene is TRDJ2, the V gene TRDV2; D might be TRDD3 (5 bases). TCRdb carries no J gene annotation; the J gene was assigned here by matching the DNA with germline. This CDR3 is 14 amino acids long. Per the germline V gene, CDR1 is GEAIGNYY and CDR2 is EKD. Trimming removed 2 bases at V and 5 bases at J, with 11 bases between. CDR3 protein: CACDMGTPTAQLFF. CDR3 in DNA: TGTGCCTGTGACATGGGGACGCCAACAGCACAACTCTTCTTT.

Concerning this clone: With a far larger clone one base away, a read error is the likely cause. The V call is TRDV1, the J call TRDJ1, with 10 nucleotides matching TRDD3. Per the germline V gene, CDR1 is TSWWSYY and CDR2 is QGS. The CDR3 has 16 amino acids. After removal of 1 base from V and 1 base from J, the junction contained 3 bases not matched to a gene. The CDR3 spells CALGEPGGYATDKLIF. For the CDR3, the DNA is TGTGCTCTTGGGGAACCCGGGGGATACGCCACCGATAAACTCATCTTT.

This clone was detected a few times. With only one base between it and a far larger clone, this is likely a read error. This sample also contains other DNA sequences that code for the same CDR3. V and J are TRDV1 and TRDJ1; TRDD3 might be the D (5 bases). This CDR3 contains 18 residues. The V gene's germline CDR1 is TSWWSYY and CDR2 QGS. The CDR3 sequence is CALGGTRGVPAYTDKLIF. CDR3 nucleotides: TGTGCTCTTGGGGGAACTAGGGGGGTCCCCGCTTACACCGATAAACTCATCTTC.

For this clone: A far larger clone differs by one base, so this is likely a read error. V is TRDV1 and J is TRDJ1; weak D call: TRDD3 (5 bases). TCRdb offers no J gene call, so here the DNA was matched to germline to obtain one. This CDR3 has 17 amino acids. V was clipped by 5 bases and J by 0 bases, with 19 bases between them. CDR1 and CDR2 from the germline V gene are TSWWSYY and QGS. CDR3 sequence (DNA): TGTGCTCTTGGGCTCTCGTGGAGGGGGCTATACACCGATAAACTCATCTTT. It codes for CALGLSWRGLYTDKLIF.

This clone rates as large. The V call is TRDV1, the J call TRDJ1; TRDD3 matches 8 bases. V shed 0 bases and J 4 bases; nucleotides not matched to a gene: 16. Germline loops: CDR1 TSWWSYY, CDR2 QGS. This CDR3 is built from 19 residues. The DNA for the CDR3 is TGTGCTCTTGGGGAACTCGATTACTGGGGGCCTACTCACGACGATAAACTCATCTTT. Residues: CALGELDYWGPTHDDKLIF.

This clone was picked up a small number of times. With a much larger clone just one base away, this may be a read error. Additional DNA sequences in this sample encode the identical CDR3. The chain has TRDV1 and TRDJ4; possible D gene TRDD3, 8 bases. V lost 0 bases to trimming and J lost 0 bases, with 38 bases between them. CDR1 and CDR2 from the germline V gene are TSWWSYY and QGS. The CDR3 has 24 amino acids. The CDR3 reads CALGELPRPSFRTGGYSFSRPLIF. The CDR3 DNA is TGTGCTCTTGGGGAACTCCCTAGGCCTTCCTTTCGTACTGGGGGGTACAGTTTTTCCAGACCCCTGATCTTT.

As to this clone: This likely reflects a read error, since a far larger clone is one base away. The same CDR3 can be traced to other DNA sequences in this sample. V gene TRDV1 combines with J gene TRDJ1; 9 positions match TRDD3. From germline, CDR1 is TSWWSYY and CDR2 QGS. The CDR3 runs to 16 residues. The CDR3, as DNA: TGTGCCCTAAGGGCCTGGGCTGGGGGATCGACCGATAAACTCATCTTT. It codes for CALRAWAGGSTDKLIF.